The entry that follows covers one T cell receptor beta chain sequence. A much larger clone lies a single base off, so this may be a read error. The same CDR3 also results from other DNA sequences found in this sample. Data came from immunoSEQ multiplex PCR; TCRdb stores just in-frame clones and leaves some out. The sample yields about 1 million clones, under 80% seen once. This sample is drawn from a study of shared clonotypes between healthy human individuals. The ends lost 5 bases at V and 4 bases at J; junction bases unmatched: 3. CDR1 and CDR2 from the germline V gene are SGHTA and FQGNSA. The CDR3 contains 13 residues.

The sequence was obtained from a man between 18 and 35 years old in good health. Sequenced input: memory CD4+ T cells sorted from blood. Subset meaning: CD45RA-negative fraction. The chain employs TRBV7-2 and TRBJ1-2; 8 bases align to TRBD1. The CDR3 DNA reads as TGTGCCAGCAGCCCCGACAGGGGCTATGGCTACACCTTC. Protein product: CASSPDRGYGYTF. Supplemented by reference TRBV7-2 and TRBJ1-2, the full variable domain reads GAGVSQSPSNKVTEKGKDVELRCDPISGHTALYWYRQSLGQGLEFLIYFQGNSAPDKSGLPSDRFSAERTGGSVSTLTIQRTQQEDSAVYLCASSPDRGYGYTFGSGTRLTVV.